The entry below describes one TCR beta chain. The data stem from a study of blood T cell repertoires in COVID-19. Study details: Sites in the United States, Italy and Spain provided acute and convalescent COVID-19 samples. PBMCs, B-cell-depleted T cells, or T cells provided the cDNA or gDNA that made up the material.

The germline V gene encodes CDR1 MNHEY and CDR2 SMNVEV (reference sequence). This CDR3 region has 15 residues. With 2 bases removed from V and 8 bases from J, the gap between germline ends came to 13 bases. Using immunoSEQ multiplex PCR, the repertoire was profiled, and TCRdb retains in-frame clones only, with some absent. Counted here are approximately 140,000 clones, 85% to 90% occurring once; the ten biggest clones make up approximately 6.1%. The receptor's source is a man at least 80 years old with acute or convalescent COVID-19. The sequenced material came from peripheral blood. V gene TRBV27 combines with J gene TRBJ1-6; tentative D call: TRBD1 (5 bases). Written as DNA, the CDR3 is TGTGCCAGCAGTTTAGGGGCAGGACGATATTCACCCCTCCACTTT. Translated, it gives CASSLGAGRYSPLHF.